Listed here are 23 T cell receptor beta chains from one sample, sequenced in a study of T cell changes during pregnancy in multiple sclerosis. Method: immunoSEQ multiplex PCR; TCRdb's copy keeps in-frame clones and lacks some. The sample includes tens of thousands of clones, roughly 92% of them seen just once. Source: peripheral blood, taken in the third trimester of pregnancy. The receptors were sampled from a female donor in good health, enrolled as a control in a pregnancy study.

This clone was seen only once. This chain uses TRBV4-3 with TRBJ2-7, with TRBD2 matching over 10 bases. CDR1 and CDR2 from the germline V gene are LGHNA and YSLEER. J was trimmed by 0 bases and V by 0 bases; bases with no gene match: 8. This CDR3 has 18 amino acids. In DNA, the CDR3 is TGCGCCAGCAGCCAAGACCCAGCGGGAGGGAGGATCTCCTACGAGCAGTACTTC. As protein: CASSQDPAGGRISYEQYF.

This clone has a single count. The chain employs TRBV27 and TRBJ2-7; TRBD1 might be the D (5 bases). V gave up 4 bases and J gave up 4 bases, with 17 bases separating them. The germline CDR1 and CDR2 sequences are MNHEY and SMNVEV (reference sequence). The CDR3 has 15 amino acids. Here the CDR3 reads CASSYIDRSHYEQYF. The CDR3 region has the DNA TGTGCCAGCAGTTATATAGACAGATCCCATTACGAGCAGTACTTC.

The chain joins TRBV28 to TRBJ2-7; 8 nucleotides align to TRBD2. The ends lost 6 bases at V and 3 bases at J; junction bases unmatched: 16. Germline CDR1 reads MDHEN; CDR2 reads SYDVKM. The CDR3 is made up of 17 amino acids. The DNA of the CDR3 is TGTGCCAGCAGCTCACTAGCGGTCCTCAGTAATATCTACGAGCAGTACTTC. Translating it yields CASSSLAVLSNIYEQYF.

The V call is TRBV6-1, the J call TRBJ1-2, with D perhaps TRBD1 (5 bases). Between the trimmed V and J ends, which lost 1 base and 5 bases, there was a span of 14 bases. The germline V gene encodes CDR1 MNHNS and CDR2 SASEGT. The CDR3 sequence is 15 residues long. CDR3 protein: CASSEEEGAPYGYTF. The CDR3 bases are TGTGCCAGCAGTGAAGAGGAAGGGGCCCCGTATGGCTACACCTTC.

The gene calls are TRBV2 and TRBJ2-7; 10 bases align to TRBD2. Germline CDR1 is SNHLY and CDR2 is FYNNEI. This CDR3 contains 14 residues. V gave up 4 bases and J gave up 4 bases; unmatched junction bases: 4. Here the CDR3 DNA reads TGTGCCAGCAGTGGCCAGCGGGGGGGGTACGAGCAGTACTTC. It encodes CASSGQRGGYEQYF.

The gene calls are TRBV7-2 and TRBJ1-1; D remains ambiguous. Looked up from germline, CDR1 is SGHTA and CDR2 is FQGNSA. V lost 5 bases and J lost 0, with 16 bases in between. The length of the CDR3 is 16 residues. The CDR3 nucleotides read TGTGCCAGCAGCCGGGAAGTGGCAGCACTGAACACTGAAGCTTTCTTT. Translation: CASSREVAALNTEAFF.

The chain recombines TRBV7-9 with TRBJ2-5; the match to TRBD1 covers 9 bases. The CDR3 contains 15 residues. Trimming cost V 2 bases and J 6 bases; bases outside gene matches: 7. Germline-derived CDR1 and CDR2 are SEHNR and FQNEAQ (reference sequence). The CDR3 coding sequence is TGTGCCAGCAGCTTAATTGGACAGGGGATGAAGACCCAGTACTTC. It translates to CASSLIGQGMKTQYF.

The CDR3 coding sequence is TGCGCCAGCAGCCAAGATCTAGCGGGGCTACTCCAAGAGACCCAGTACTTC. This encodes CASSQDLAGLLQETQYF. The genes are TRBV4-1 and TRBJ2-5; 9 bases are shared with TRBD2. The V gene's germline CDR1 is MGHRA and CDR2 YSYEKL. Trimming at V came to 0 bases and at J to 1 base, leaving 6 bases not matched to a gene. This CDR3 is built from 17 residues.

The gene calls are TRBV20-1 and TRBJ1-1; a possible D gene is TRBD1 (5 bases). This CDR3 is 11 amino acids long. Germline-derived CDR1 and CDR2 are DFQATT and SNEGSKA (reference sequence). The V gene lost 8 bases and the J gene lost 2 bases, with 9 bases spanning the gap. CDR3 DNA sequence: TGCAGTACGGGGGTTAACACTGAAGCTTTCTTT. Protein: CSTGVNTEAFF.

The rearrangement links TRBV28 to TRBJ2-2, with TRBD2 matching over 15 bases. Germline assignment: CDR1 MDHEN and CDR2 SYDVKM. There are 22 residues in the CDR3. Trimming removed 4 bases from V and 3 bases from J; junction bases left unmatched: 18. CDR3 DNA: TGTGCCAGCAGTTCCCTTCGCCGGGGGGGACTAGCGGGAGGACGGTACACCGGGGAGCTGTTTTTT. Translating it yields CASSSLRRGGLAGGRYTGELFF.

CDR3 residues: CASSWDRGRYEQYF. In nucleotides, the CDR3 is TGTGCCAGCAGTTGGGACAGGGGGCGATACGAGCAGTACTTC. The rearrangement links TRBV27 to TRBJ2-7; 12 bases line up with TRBD1. CDR3 length equals 14 residues. Germline CDR1 is MNHEY and CDR2 is SMNVEV (reference sequence). J gave up 4 bases and V 4 bases, and 2 bases lay outside the gene matches.

The genes are TRBV9 and TRBJ2-5, with 7 bases identical to TRBD2. After removal of 0 bases from V and 1 base from J, the junction contained 3 bases not matched to a gene. CDR3 size: 15 residues. CDR1 is SGDLS and CDR2 is YYNGEE in the germline V gene. The chain's CDR3 is CASSVGGGGQETQYF. In nucleotides, the CDR3 is TGTGCCAGCAGCGTAGGTGGGGGGGGCCAAGAGACCCAGTACTTC.

This clone was recorded only once. The chain links TRBV5-1 to TRBJ2-2; D is uncertain. CDR1 SGHRS and CDR2 YFSETQ come from the germline V gene. Trimming cost V 4 bases and J 4 bases, with 14 bases left between them. The length of the CDR3 is 15 residues. The CDR3 sequence is CASSPGLSGTGELFF. Written as DNA, the CDR3 is TGCGCCAGCAGCCCCGGGTTGTCGGGCACCGGGGAGCTGTTTTTT.

CDR3 sequence reads: CASSSGQGARTGELFF. The CDR3 nucleotides are TGTGCCAGCAGTTCCGGACAGGGGGCGAGGACCGGGGAGCTGTTTTTT. The rearrangement uses TRBV6-5 and TRBJ2-2; 11 nucleotides align to TRBD1. V lost 4 bases, J lost 5 bases, and 6 bases stayed unmatched. The CDR3 loop spans 16 amino acids. The germline gives CDR1 MNHEY, CDR2 SVGAGI.

This chain uses TRBV2 with TRBJ2-3, with D possibly TRBD2 on 6 matching bases. Trimming left V 3 bases short and J 1 base short, with 11 bases between. Germline V lookup: CDR1 SNHLY, CDR2 FYNNEI. The CDR3 covers 15 residues. The CDR3 nucleotides read TGTGCCAGCAGTGACTGGACGGGAGGCACAGATACGCAGTATTTT. Translation gives CASSDWTGGTDTQYF.

This chain links TRBV28 with TRBJ2-1; 7 nucleotides match TRBD2. The CDR3 is made up of 13 amino acids. Germline CDR1 is MDHEN and CDR2 is SYDVKM. J was trimmed by 5 bases and V by 9 bases; bases with no gene match: 7. This chain's CDR3 is CASTEGGDNEQFF. In nucleotides, the CDR3 is TGTGCCAGTACGGAGGGAGGGGACAATGAGCAGTTCTTC.

The V call is TRBV7-9, the J call TRBJ2-7; a weak D match, TRBD1 (5 bases). Germline V gives CDR1 SEHNR, CDR2 FQNEAQ (reference sequence). V was trimmed by 9 bases and J by 7 bases, leaving 19 bases between them. The CDR3 has 13 residues. The CDR3 protein is CASQQEILGEQYF. CDR3 DNA sequence: TGTGCCAGTCAACAGGAGATCCTAGGGGAGCAGTACTTC.

The chain uses TRBV5-1 and TRBJ2-3, with no clear D. The V and J ends lost 0 bases and 2 bases respectively, with 7 bases between them. In germline, CDR1 is SGHRS, CDR2 YFSETQ. This CDR3 is 14 amino acids long. The CDR3 DNA follows: TGCGCCAGCAGCTTGGGGGCTGTCACAGATACGCAGTATTTT. Translated: CASSLGAVTDTQYF. Complete variable domain (other parts from reference TRBV5-1 and TRBJ2-3): KAGVTQTPRYLIKTRGQQVTLSCSPISGHRSVSWYQQTPGQGLQFLFEYFSETQRNKGNFPGRFSGRQFSNSRSEMNVSTLELGDSALYLCASSLGAVTDTQYFGPGTRLTVL.

The chain joins TRBV7-3 to TRBJ2-1; D is possibly TRBD2 (7 bases). CDR1 is SGHTA, CDR2 FQGTGA, per germline. The CDR3 length is 15 residues. Trimming removed 5 bases from V and 8 bases from J, with 19 bases in between. CDR3 in amino acids: CASSLRQAGGYEQFF. The CDR3 nucleotides read TGTGCCAGCAGCCTAAGACAGGCCGGGGGGTATGAGCAGTTCTTC.

This chain uses TRBV7-9 with TRBJ2-2; 10 nucleotides line up with TRBD1. The germline gives CDR1 SEHNR, CDR2 FQNEAQ (reference sequence). The CDR3 spans 15 residues. V trimming: 5 bases; J trimming: 3 bases; junction bases outside the gene matches: 3. The CDR3 reads CASSRGTGDTGELFF. The CDR3 coding sequence is TGTGCCAGCAGCCGCGGGACAGGGGACACCGGGGAGCTGTTTTTT.

This clone was found once. The chain couples TRBV10-3 to TRBJ2-5, with D possibly being TRBD2 (6 bases). This CDR3 region has 14 residues. Trimming removed 0 bases from V and 3 bases from J, with 8 bases in between. Per germline, CDR1 ENHRY and CDR2 SYGVKD. CDR3 bases: TGTGCCATCAGTGAGTCGGGGGGTGAAGAGACCCAGTACTTC. Encoded protein: CAISESGGEETQYF.

CDR3 loop: CASSDRDRGYNEQFF. The CDR3 DNA is TGTGCCAGCAGTGACCGGGACAGGGGTTACAATGAGCAGTTCTTC. This chain links TRBV25-1 with TRBJ2-1; 10 bases are shared with TRBD1. The CDR3 extends over 15 amino acids. Looked up from germline, CDR1 is MGHDK and CDR2 is SYGVNS. V shed 3 bases, J shed 4 bases, and the junction held 3 bases outside the gene matches.

V and J are TRBV10-3 and TRBJ2-4, with 9 bases fitting TRBD1. Trimming cost V 5 bases and J 5 bases; bases outside gene matches: 7. Per germline, CDR1 ENHRY and CDR2 SYGVKD. This CDR3 has 15 residues. CDR3: CAISSPGQGENIQYF. CDR3 sequence (DNA): TGTGCCATCAGTTCGCCGGGACAGGGAGAAAACATTCAGTACTTC.